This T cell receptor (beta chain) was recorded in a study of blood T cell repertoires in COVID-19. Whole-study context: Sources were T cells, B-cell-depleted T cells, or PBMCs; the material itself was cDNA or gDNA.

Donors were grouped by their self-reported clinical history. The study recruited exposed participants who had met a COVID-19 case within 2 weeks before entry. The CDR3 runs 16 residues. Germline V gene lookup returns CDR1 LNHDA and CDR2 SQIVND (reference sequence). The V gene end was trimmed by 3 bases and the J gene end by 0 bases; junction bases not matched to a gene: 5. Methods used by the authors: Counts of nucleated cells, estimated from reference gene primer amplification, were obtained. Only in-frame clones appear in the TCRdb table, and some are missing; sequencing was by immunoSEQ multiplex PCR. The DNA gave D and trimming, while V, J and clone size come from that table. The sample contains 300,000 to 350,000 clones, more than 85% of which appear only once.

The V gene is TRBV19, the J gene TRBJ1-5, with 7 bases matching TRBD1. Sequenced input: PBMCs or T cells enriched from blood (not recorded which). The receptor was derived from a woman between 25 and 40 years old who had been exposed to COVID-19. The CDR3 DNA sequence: TGTGCCAGTAGTATCCAGGGGGGATATAGCAATCAGCCCCAGCATTTT. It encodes CASSIQGGYSNQPQHF.